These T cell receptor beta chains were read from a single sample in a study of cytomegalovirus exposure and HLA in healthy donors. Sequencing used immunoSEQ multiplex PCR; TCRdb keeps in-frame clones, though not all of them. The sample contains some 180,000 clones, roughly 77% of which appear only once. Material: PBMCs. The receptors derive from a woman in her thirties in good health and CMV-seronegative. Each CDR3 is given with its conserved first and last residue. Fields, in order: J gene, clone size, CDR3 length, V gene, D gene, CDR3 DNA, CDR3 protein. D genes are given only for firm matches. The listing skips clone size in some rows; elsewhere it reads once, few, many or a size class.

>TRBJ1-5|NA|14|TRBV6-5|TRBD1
TGTGCCAGCAGCCCCCGGGACAGACATCAGCCCCAGCATTTT
CASSPRDRHQPQHF
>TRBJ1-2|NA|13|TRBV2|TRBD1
TGTGCCAGCAGTGCCGACAGGGACTATGGCTACACCTTC
CASSADRDYGYTF
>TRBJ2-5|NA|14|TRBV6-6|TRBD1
TGTGCCAGCAGGCCGGGACAGGGGGTGGAGACCCAGTACTTC
CASRPGQGVETQYF
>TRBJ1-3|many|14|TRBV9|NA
TGTGCCAGCAGCGAGACTAACTATGGAAACACCATATATTTT
CASSETNYGNTIYF
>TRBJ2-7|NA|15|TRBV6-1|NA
TGTGCCAGCAGTGATAGGGGGGGCCAAACCTACGAGCAGTACTTC
CASSDRGGQTYEQYF
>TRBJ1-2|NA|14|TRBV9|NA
TGTGCCAGCAGCGTAGAGGGCAGGGAGGGCGGCTACACCTTC
CASSVEGREGGYTF
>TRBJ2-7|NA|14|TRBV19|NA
TGTGCCAGTCCCGGGGGGCCTAACTCCTACGAGCAGTACTTC
CASPGGPNSYEQYF
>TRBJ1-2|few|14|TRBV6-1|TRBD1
TGTGCCAGCAGGCGGACAGGGGAGGGAGGGGGCTACACCTTC
CASRRTGEGGGYTF
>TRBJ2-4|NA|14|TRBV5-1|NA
TGCGCCAGCAGGAGGGAAACTAGGACAAACATTCAGTACTTC
CASRRETRTNIQYF
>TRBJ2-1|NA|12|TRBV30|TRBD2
TGTGCCTGGACTAGCGGTCGCGGTGAGCAGTTCTTC
CAWTSGRGEQFF
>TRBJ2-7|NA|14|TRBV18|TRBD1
TGTGCCAGCTCGTCACGACAGGGTACCTACGAGCAGTACTTC
CASSSRQGTYEQYF
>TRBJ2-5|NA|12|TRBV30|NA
TGTGCCTGGAGTGTACAAAGAGAGACCCAGTACTTC
CAWSVQRETQYF
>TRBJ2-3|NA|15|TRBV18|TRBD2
TGTGCCAGCTCTCCTGGCGTAGCGGGGACAGATACGCAGTATTTT
CASSPGVAGTDTQYF
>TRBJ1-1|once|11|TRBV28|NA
TGTGCCAGCAGTTTGCAGCGTGAAGCTTTCTTT
CASSLQREAFF
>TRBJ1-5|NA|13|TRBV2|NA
TGTGCCAGCAATGTGGGAGTCAATCAGCCCCAGCATTTT
CASNVGVNQPQHF
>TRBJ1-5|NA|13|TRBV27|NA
TGTGCCAGCAGCTGGGGGGGCAATCAGCCCCAGCATTTT
CASSWGGNQPQHF
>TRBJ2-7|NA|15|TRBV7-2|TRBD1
TGTGCCAGCAGCTTAGCTGGACAGGGAGTTTACGAGCAGTACTTC
CASSLAGQGVYEQYF
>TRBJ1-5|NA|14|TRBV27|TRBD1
TGTGCCAGCAGCGGGACAGGGAACAATCAGCCCCAGCATTTT
CASSGTGNNQPQHF
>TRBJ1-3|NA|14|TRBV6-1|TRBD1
TGTGCCAGCAATACCGGACAGGACGGAAACACCATATATTTT
CASNTGQDGNTIYF
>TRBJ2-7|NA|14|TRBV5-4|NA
TGTGCCAGCAGCTTTCAGGCGGGATCCTACGAGCAGTACTTC
CASSFQAGSYEQYF
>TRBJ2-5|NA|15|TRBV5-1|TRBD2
TGCGCCAGCAGCTTGGTAGCGGGATCCCAAGAGACCCAGTACTTC
CASSLVAGSQETQYF
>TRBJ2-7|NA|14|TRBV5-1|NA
TGCGCCAGCAGCTCCCGACTGAGCTCCTACGAGCAGTACTTC
CASSSRLSSYEQYF
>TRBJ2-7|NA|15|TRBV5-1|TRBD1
TGCGCCAGCAGCTTAGAGGGACAGGGGGCTTCTGAGCAGTACTTC
CASSLEGQGASEQYF